Listed here are 2 T cell receptor beta chains from one sample, sequenced in a study of radiotherapy plus CTLA-4 blockade in lung cancer. Generated by immunoSEQ multiplex PCR, the TCRdb table keeps only in-frame clones and is missing some. The sample lists more than 75,000 clones, less than 80% occurring once. Source: peripheral blood, taken from a patient treated with radiotherapy plus ipilimumab. The receptors were sampled from a human donor with non-small cell lung cancer that progressed on radiotherapy plus ipilimumab.

This chain joins TRBV7-7 and TRBJ2-3; the D call may be TRBD1 or TRBD2 (5 bases each). Germline values: CDR1 SSHAT, CDR2 FNYEAQ (reference sequence). Trimming removed 4 bases at V and 1 base at J, with 12 bases between. This CDR3 region has 15 residues. The CDR3 here is CASSSGTSRTDTQYF. The CDR3 nucleotides are TGTGCCAGCAGCTCCGGGACCTCTCGCACAGATACGCAGTATTTT. Supplemented by reference TRBV7-7 and TRBJ2-3, the full variable domain reads GAGVSQSPRYKVTKRGQDVTLRCDPISSHATLYWYQQALGQGPEFLTYFNYEAQPDKSGLPSDRFSAERPEGSISTLTIQRTEQRDSAMYRCASSSGTSRTDTQYFGPGTRLTVL.

The chain joins TRBV19 to TRBJ1-4, with TRBD1 as a possible D gene (5 bases). Trimming took 5 bases from V and 0 from J, leaving 13 bases between them. The CDR3 loop spans 16 amino acids. The germline CDR1 and CDR2 sequences are LNHDA and SQIVND (reference sequence). This chain's CDR3 is CASSRGNRATNEKLFF. CDR3 DNA: TGTGCCAGTAGTCGGGGCAACAGAGCAACTAATGAAAAACTGTTTTTT.